This T cell receptor (beta chain) appears in the sequencing data of a study of T cells after yellow fever vaccination. Background on the study: Preparing low-cell-number fractions relied on SMART-Seq v4 Ultra Low Input.

Study results and caveats: Clonotypes appearing in both CD4 and CD8 compartments existed, and their share was small. Post-booster repertoires contained most primary-vaccination clones again (approximately 97% CD4, about 90% CD8).

In germline, CDR1 is LGHNA, CDR2 YNFKEQ. The CDR3 spans 15 residues. Trimming cost V 0 bases and J 3 bases; bases outside gene matches: 3. Researchers made TCR cDNA using 5'RACE template switching, and this step added a universal primer site and UMIs. Each CDR3 protein is one row after TCRdb ran MiXCR on the 5' RACE reads. The repertoire holds around 530,000 distinct CDR3 sequences, with 17% as singletons. With respect to this clonotype: Its specificity is not known.

The chain is built from TRBV4-2 and TRBJ2-5, with TRBD2 matching 8 bases. This material consisted of PBMCs, taken 5 days after the first yellow fever vaccination. The sequence derives from a man between 18 and 35 years old who received the YFV17D yellow fever vaccine. The CDR3: CASSQDAGGEETQYF. As DNA, the CDR3 is TGTGCCAGCAGCCAAGATGCGGGGGGCGAAGAGACCCAGTACTTC.